This T cell receptor (beta chain) was captured by sequencing in a study of blood T cell repertoires in COVID-19. Across the whole study: Sample material is recorded as cDNA or gDNA derived from T cells, B-cell-depleted T cells, or PBMCs.

This table comes from immunoSEQ multiplex PCR, and its TCRdb copy is limited to in-frame clones, with some not included. The sample records about 170,000 clones, roughly nine tenths being singletons. The sample taken for sequencing was peripheral blood. This sequence originates from a woman aged 80 or over in a cohort sampled during active or convalescent COVID-19.

In DNA form, the CDR3 reads TGTGCCAGCATCCAATTACGCCAGGCGAATTCACCCCTCCACTTT. Translating gives CASIQLRQANSPLHF. The chain joins TRBV6-5 to TRBJ1-6; D unclear. The length of the CDR3 is 15 residues. V dropped 7 bases and J dropped 7 bases, with 17 bases sitting between them. Germline CDR1 MNHEY, CDR2 SVGAGI.